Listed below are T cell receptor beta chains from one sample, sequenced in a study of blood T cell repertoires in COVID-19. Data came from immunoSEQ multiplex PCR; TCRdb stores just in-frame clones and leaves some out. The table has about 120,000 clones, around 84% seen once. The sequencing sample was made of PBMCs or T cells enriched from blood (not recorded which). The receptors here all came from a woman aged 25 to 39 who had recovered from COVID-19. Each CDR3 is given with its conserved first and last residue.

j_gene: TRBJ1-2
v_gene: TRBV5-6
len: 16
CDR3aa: CASSFNPGPTNYGYTF

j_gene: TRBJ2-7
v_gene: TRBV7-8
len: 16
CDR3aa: CASSLAWETGFSEQYF

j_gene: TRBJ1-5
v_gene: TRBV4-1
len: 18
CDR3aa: CASSQVGRQGGGNQPQHF

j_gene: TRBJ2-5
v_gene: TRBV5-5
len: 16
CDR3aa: CASSLEGRPPQETQYF

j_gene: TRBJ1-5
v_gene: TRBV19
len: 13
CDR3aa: CASRGQINQPQHF

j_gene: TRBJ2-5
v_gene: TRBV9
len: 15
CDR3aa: CASSVDWILQETQYF

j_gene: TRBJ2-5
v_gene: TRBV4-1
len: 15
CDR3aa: CASTQTGGEGETQYF

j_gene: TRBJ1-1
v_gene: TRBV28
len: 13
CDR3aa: CASDRGRDTEAFF

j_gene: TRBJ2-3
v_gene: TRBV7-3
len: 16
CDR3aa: CASSSRQGRSTDTQYF

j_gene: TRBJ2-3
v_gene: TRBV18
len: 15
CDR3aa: CASSEGLARTDTQYF

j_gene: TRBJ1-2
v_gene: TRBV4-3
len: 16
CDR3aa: CASSQSPTGGTYGYTF

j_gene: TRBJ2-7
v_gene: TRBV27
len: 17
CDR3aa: CASSLLTSGTRRHEQYF